These 15 T cell receptor beta chains were sequenced from one sample in a study of T cells in Graves' hyperthyroidism and ophthalmopathy. From RNA transcripts, TCR beta CDR3 regions were amplified. Researchers ran a first-round RT-PCR on the TCR CDR3 using the HTBI primer set. MiXCR was run by TCRdb on the multiplex PCR reads, yielding one entry per CDR3 protein. Of about 280,000 distinct CDR3 sequences in the sample, approximately 26% were seen once. The sample was blood. These receptors came from a man in his forties or fifties with Graves' hyperthyroidism that later progressed to Graves' ophthalmopathy.

At least ten counts were recorded for this clonotype. The chain uses TRBV6-7 and TRBJ2-7; the match to TRBD2 covers 13 bases. TRBV6-7 is marked as an open reading frame, function uncertain. The CDR3 consists of 17 residues. Trimming took 2 bases from V and 5 from J; bases not matched to a gene: 9. The DNA of the CDR3 is TGTGCCAGCAGTTACGGTTGGACTAGCGGGAGTCCACACGAGCAGTACTTC. Protein sequence: CASSYGWTSGSPHEQYF.

Many counts were recorded for this clonotype. V and J are TRBV2 and TRBJ1-5; 7 bases are shared with TRBD1. This CDR3 is 14 amino acids long. With V trimmed by 4 bases and J by 9 bases, 9 bases remained unmatched. Germline lookup yields CDR1 SNHLY and CDR2 FYNNEI. CDR3 in DNA: TGTGCCAGCAGTGCGATAGACAGGGCTCTGCCCCAGCATTTT. Translated: CASSAIDRALPQHF.

The chain carries TRBV9 and TRBJ1-2; D uncertain. The CDR3 is 14 amino acids. Germline V gene lookup returns CDR1 SGDLS and CDR2 YYNGEE. V lost 0 bases to trimming and J lost 8 bases, with 14 bases between them. This chain's CDR3 is CASSVAVGLWGYTF. CDR3 DNA: TGTGCCAGCAGCGTAGCAGTCGGATTGTGGGGCTACACCTTC.

This clonotype was observed at least ten times. CDR3: CASSSDSPEAFF. CDR3 bases: TGTGCCAGCAGCTCGGACAGCCCTGAAGCTTTCTTT. V and J are TRBV7-9 and TRBJ1-1; D might be TRBD1 (6 bases). Germline CDR1 is SEHNR and CDR2 is FQNEAQ (reference sequence). The V end was cut by 4 bases, the J end by 6 bases, with 9 bases between. The CDR3 sequence is 12 residues long.

This clonotype was seen repeatedly, ten times or more. This rearrangement joins TRBV3-1 to TRBJ2-7, with D unresolved. This CDR3 is 12 amino acids long. Trimming stripped 6 bases from V and 7 bases from J, with 13 bases between. The germline gives CDR1 LGHDT, CDR2 YNNKEL (reference sequence). CDR3 sequence: CASRSSFGEQYF. CDR3 bases: TGTGCCAGCAGATCTAGTTTCGGAGAGCAGTACTTC.

This clonotype was seen only once. The chain carries TRBV27 and TRBJ2-2, with 10 bases that match TRBD1. This CDR3 comprises 15 residues. V lost 1 base, J lost 5 bases, and 1 base stayed unmatched. From germline, CDR1 is MNHEY and CDR2 SMNVEV (reference sequence). The CDR3 loop is CASSLLGQGTGELFF. CDR3 DNA sequence: TGTGCCAGCAGTTTATTGGGACAGGGGACCGGGGAGCTGTTTTTT.

The table lists this clonotype with many counts. V is TRBV5-1 and J is TRBJ2-2; D is perhaps TRBD2 (5 bases). CDR1 SGHRS and CDR2 YFSETQ come from the germline V gene. The CDR3 totals 16 residues. Trimming shortened V by 2 bases and J by 1 base, and 12 bases separated the two germline ends. CDR3 in amino acids: CASSLGSFVNTGELFF. DNA of the CDR3: TGCGCCAGCAGCTTAGGGAGCTTCGTGAACACCGGGGAGCTGTTTTTT.

At least ten counts were recorded for this clonotype. The V gene is TRBV6-4, the J gene TRBJ1-5; D not certain. Between the trimmed V and J ends, which lost 7 bases and 3 bases, there was a span of 22 bases. The CDR3 extends over 17 amino acids. Per the germline V gene, CDR1 is MRHNA and CDR2 is SNTAGT. The CDR3 DNA reads TGTGCCAGCACCTCTCTGTTTCAGGCGGTTAACAATCAGCCCCAGCATTTT. Its translation is CASTSLFQAVNNQPQHF.

In its sample, this clonotype was seen many times. The chain is built from TRBV20-1 and TRBJ1-2; 10 bases are a match to TRBD1. Looked up from germline, CDR1 is DFQATT and CDR2 is SNEGSKA (reference sequence). This CDR3 region has 13 residues. V lost 3 bases, J lost 6 bases, and 4 bases stayed unmatched. CDR3 DNA: TGCAGTGCTAGGGGGACAGGGGCGGATGGCTACACCTTC. It yields the protein CSARGTGADGYTF.

There are many counts of this clonotype. The V and J genes are TRBV30 and TRBJ1-2; D perhaps matches TRBD1 (5 bases). V was pared by 4 bases and J by 6 bases, with 15 bases between. The CDR3 covers 13 residues. Germline lookup yields CDR1 GTSNPN and CDR2 SVGIG (reference sequence). CDR3 coding DNA: TGTGCCTGGAACTTAAGGTTAGGGGATGGCTACACCTTC. Translation: CAWNLRLGDGYTF.

This clonotype came up many times. V gene TRBV20-1 combines with J gene TRBJ1-1, with D perhaps TRBD1 (6 bases). CDR1 and CDR2 from the germline V gene are DFQATT and SNEGSKA (reference sequence). Trimming removed 3 bases from V and 1 base from J, with 15 bases in between. The CDR3 totals 15 residues. This chain's CDR3 is CSASPPGQTNTEAFF. DNA for the CDR3: TGCAGTGCTAGCCCCCCCGGACAGACGAACACTGAAGCTTTCTTT.

Many counts were recorded for this clonotype. The V and J genes are TRBV18 and TRBJ1-1, with 7 bases identical to TRBD1. V was pared by 3 bases and J by 3 bases, with 1 base of the junction left unmatched. CDR1 and CDR2 (germline): KGHSH, LQKENI. The CDR3 totals 13 residues. The CDR3 coding sequence is TGTGCCAGCTCACCCGGACAGGACACTGAAGCTTTCTTT. This encodes CASSPGQDTEAFF.

This chain uses TRBV7-2 with TRBJ2-7, with a weak D call TRBD2 (6 bases). This CDR3 is built from 15 residues. Trimming removed 1 base at V and 4 bases at J, with 14 bases between. The germline V gene encodes CDR1 SGHTA and CDR2 FQGNSA. The CDR3 DNA is TGTGCCAGCAGCTTAGGGAGGGACTCACTTTACGAGCAGTACTTC. As protein: CASSLGRDSLYEQYF.

This clonotype was seen at least ten times. A junction boundary mismatches the germline segment, possibly from a read error. The chain has TRBV7-2 and TRBJ2-5; possible D gene TRBD2, 5 bases. Germline assignment: CDR1 SGHTA and CDR2 FQGNSA. The CDR3 loop spans 14 amino acids. The CDR3 protein is CASSLGGIQETQYF. DNA of the CDR3: TGTGCCAGCAGTTTAGGAGGTATTCAAGAGACCCAGTACTTC.

This chain uses TRBV6-2 or TRBV6-3 with TRBJ1-1; D gene uncertain. V lost 8 bases to trimming and J lost 1 base, with 11 bases between them. The CDR3 loop spans 13 amino acids. Per the germline V gene, CDR1 is MNHEY and CDR2 is SVGEGT. The CDR3 reads CASGLRQNTEAFF. CDR3 bases: TGTGCCAGCGGCCTGAGACAGAACACTGAAGCTTTCTTT.